This TCR beta chain was profiled in a study of blood T cell repertoires in COVID-19. Overall study: Samples came from the United States, Italy and Spain, spanning acute and convalescent COVID-19. From T cells, B-cell-depleted T cells, or PBMCs came the material, which was cDNA or gDNA.

Trimming cost V 6 bases and J 6 bases, with 8 bases left between them. Germline V CDR1 and CDR2: KGHSH, LQKENI. The CDR3 covers 11 residues. As handled by the study authors: Amplified reference gene primers provided the basis for estimating nucleated cell counts. Produced via immunoSEQ multiplex PCR; TCRdb's table is partial and in-frame only. V, J and clone size derive from that table, while D and trimming were established from the DNA sequence. The sample carries 100,000 or so clones, around 80% recorded once. Sequenced input: peripheral blood. J is TRBJ1-1 and V is TRBV18; no firm D call. The clonotype was recovered from a man aged 50-59 years with active or convalescent COVID-19. CDR3 region: CASSPGSEAFF. The CDR3, as DNA: TGTGCCAGCTCGCCAGGCTCTGAAGCTTTCTTT.